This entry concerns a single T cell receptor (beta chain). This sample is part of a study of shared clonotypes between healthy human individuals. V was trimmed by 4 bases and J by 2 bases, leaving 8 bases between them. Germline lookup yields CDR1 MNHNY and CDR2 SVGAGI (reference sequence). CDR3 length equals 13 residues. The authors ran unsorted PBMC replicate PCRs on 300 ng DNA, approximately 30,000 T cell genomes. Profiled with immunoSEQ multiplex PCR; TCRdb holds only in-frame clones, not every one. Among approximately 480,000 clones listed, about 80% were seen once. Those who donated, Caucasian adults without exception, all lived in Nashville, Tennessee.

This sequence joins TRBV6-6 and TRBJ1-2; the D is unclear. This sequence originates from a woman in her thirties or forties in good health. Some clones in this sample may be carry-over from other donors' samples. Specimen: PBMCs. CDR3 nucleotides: TGTGCCAGCAGTTTGACAATAAACTATGGCTACACCTTC. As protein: CASSLTINYGYTF.